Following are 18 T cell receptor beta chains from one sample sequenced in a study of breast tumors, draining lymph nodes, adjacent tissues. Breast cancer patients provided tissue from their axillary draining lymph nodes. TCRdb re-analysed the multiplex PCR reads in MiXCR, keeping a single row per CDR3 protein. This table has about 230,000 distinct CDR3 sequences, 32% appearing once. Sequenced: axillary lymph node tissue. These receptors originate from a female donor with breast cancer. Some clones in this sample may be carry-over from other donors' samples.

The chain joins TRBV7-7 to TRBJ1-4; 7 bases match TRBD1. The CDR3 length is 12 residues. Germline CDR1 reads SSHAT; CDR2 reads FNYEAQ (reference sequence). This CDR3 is CARDTGAEKLFF. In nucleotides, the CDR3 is TGTGCTAGAGATACAGGGGCCGAAAAACTGTTTTTT.

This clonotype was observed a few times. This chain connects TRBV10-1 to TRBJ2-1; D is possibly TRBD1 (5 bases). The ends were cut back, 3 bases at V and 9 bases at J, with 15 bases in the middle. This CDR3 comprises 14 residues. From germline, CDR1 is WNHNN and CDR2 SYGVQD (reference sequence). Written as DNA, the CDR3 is TGCGCCAGCAGTGATGCGCTTGGGGCCGGTGAGCAGTTCTTC. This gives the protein CASSDALGAGEQFF.

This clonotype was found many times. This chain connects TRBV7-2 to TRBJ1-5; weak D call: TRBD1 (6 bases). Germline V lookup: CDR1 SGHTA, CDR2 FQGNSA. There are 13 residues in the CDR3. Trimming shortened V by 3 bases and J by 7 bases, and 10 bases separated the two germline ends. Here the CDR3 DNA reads TGTGCCAGCAGCTTGTCCAGGGGACAGCCCCAGCATTTT. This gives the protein CASSLSRGQPQHF.

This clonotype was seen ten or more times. CDR3 nucleotide sequence: TGCAGCGTTTCATCCGGATCCGGGGCCAACGTCCTGACTTTC. Its protein is CSVSSGSGANVLTF. The V gene is TRBV29-1, the J gene TRBJ2-6; D gene uncertain. Trimming left V 5 bases short and J 4 bases short, with 12 bases between. CDR3 length: 14 residues. The germline CDR1 and CDR2 sequences are SQVTM and ANQGSEA.

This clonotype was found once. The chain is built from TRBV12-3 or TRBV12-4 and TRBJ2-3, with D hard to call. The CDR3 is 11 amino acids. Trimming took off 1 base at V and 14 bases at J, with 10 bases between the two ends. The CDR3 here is CASSLGQPRYF. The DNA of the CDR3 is TGTGCCAGCAGTTTAGGGCAGCCGCGGTATTTT.

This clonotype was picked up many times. This CDR3 is CASSVSYYEQYF. The CDR3 DNA reads TGTGCCAGCAGTGTTTCCTACTACGAGCAGTACTTC. V and J are TRBV6-1 and TRBJ2-7; unclear D gene. The CDR3 spans 12 residues. Trimming removed 4 bases from V and 3 bases from J, with 7 bases in between. Germline V gives CDR1 MNHNS, CDR2 SASEGT.

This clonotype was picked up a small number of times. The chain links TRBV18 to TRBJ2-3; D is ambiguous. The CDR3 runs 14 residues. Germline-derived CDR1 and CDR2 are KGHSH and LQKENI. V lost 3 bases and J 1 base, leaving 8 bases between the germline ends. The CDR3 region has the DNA TGTGCCAGCTCACCCACGACTGGCACAGATACGCAGTATTTT. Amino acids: CASSPTTGTDTQYF.

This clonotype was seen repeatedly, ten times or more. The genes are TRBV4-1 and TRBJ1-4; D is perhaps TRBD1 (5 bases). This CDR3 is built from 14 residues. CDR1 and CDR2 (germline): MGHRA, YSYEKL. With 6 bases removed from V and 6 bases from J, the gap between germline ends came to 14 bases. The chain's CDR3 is CASSKGARDEKLFF. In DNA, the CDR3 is TGCGCCAGCAGTAAAGGGGCAAGGGATGAAAAACTGTTTTTT.

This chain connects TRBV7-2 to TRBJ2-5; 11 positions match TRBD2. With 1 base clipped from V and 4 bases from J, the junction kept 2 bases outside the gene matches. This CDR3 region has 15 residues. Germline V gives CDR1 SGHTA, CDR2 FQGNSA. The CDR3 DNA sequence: TGTGCCAGCAGCTTAGGGGGGACTAGCGGAGAGACCCAGTACTTC. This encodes CASSLGGTSGETQYF.

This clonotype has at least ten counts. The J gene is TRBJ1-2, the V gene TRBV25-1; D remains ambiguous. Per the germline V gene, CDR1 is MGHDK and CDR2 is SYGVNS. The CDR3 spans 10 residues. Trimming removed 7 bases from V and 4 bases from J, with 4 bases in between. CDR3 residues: CASTLYGYTF. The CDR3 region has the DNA TGTGCCAGCACCCTCTATGGCTACACCTTC.

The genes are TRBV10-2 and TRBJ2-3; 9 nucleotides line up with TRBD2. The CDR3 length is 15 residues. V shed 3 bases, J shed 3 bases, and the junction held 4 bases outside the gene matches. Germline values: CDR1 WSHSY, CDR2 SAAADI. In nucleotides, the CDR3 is TGCGCCAGCAGTGACATAGCGGGAGCAACAGATACGCAGTATTTT. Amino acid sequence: CASSDIAGATDTQYF.

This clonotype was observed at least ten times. The CDR3 sequence: CASSLWLAGSSYNEQFF. In DNA, the CDR3 is TGTGCCAGCAGCTTATGGCTAGCGGGTAGCTCCTACAATGAGCAGTTCTTC. V and J are TRBV5-6 and TRBJ2-1, with TRBD2 matching over 8 bases. V lost 2 bases to trimming and J lost 0 bases; unmatched junction nucleotides: 7. The germline CDR1 and CDR2 sequences are SGHDT and YYEEEE. The CDR3 covers 17 residues.

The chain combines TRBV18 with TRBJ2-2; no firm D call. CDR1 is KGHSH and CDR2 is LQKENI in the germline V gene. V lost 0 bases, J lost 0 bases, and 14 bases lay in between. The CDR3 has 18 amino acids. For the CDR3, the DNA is TGTGCCAGCTCACCACCGAATAAGGGTATATCGAACACCGGGGAGCTGTTTTTT. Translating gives CASSPPNKGISNTGELFF.

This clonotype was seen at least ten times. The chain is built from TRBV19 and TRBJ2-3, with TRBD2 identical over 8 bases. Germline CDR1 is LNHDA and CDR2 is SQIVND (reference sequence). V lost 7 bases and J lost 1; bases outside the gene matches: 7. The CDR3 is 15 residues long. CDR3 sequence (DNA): TGTGCCAGTAAACCTTTACTAGCGGGCACAGATACGCAGTATTTT. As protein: CASKPLLAGTDTQYF.

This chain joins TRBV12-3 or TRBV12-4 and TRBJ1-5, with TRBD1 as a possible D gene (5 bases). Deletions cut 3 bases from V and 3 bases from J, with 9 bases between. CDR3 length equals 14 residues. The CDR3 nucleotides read TGTGCCAGCAGTTTTGGGGGAGACAATCAGCCCCAGCATTTT. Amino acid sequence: CASSFGGDNQPQHF.

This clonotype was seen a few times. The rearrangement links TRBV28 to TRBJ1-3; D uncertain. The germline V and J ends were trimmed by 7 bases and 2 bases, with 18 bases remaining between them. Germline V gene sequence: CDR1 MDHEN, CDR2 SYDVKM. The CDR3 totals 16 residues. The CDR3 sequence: CASTGPTFETGNTIYF. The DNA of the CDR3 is TGTGCCAGCACGGGTCCTACCTTCGAAACTGGAAACACCATATATTTT.

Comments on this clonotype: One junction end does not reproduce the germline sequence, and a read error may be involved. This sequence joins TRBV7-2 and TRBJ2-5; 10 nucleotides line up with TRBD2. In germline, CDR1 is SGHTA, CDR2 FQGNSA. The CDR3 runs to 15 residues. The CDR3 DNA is TGTGCCAGCTGCCCTCTAGCGGGAGTGGGAGAGACCCAGCACTTC. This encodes CASCPLAGVGETQHF. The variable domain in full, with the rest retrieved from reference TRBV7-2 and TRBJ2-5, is GAGVSQSPSNKVTEKGKDVELRCDPISGHTALYWYRQSLGQGLEFLIYFQGNSAPDKSGLPSDRFSAERTGGSVSTLTIQRTQQEDSAVYLCASCPLAGVGETQHFGPGTRLLVL.

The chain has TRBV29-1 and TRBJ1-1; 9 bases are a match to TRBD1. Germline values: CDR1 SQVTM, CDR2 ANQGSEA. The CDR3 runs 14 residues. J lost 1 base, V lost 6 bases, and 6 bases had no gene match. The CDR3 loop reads CSVLRQGGNTEAFF. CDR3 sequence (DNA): TGCAGCGTCCTTCGACAGGGGGGGAACACTGAAGCTTTCTTT.